Presented here are 27 T cell receptor beta chains from one specimen sequenced in a study of human T cells and chemical hapten exposure (dated by TCRdb to the early 2020s). The time point label on this specimen signifies: pre-sensitization, week 0. The meaning of the sample's treatment or condition label: therapeutic diphenylcyclopropenone sensitization with weekly scalp DPC. Library prep was done by RACE. TCRdb names NextSeq 500 as the instrument used. TCRdb reworked the public reads: Q25 trimming with fastp, MiXCR clone assembly, productive beta chains retained. A single entry per CDR3 protein holds the most common genes and DNA from its merged rows. The sample data list around 120,000 distinct CDR3 sequences, and less than 15% of these were observed just once. Clones ranked in the top ten supply approximately 2.6% of the sample. The sequenced sample was whole blood, obtained in connection with sensitization to the hapten diphenylcyclopropenone (DPC). All receptors derive from a woman between 18 and 29 years old with alopecia areata. Some clones in this sample may be carry-over from other donors' samples.

Here the CDR3 DNA reads TGTGCCAGCAGCGGATCCAGGGGGCGAACTGAAGCTTTCTTT. Its protein is CASSGSRGRTEAFF. The V and J genes are TRBV9 and TRBJ1-1; 8 positions match TRBD1. Per the germline V gene, CDR1 is SGDLS and CDR2 is YYNGEE. This CDR3 comprises 14 residues. Trimming cost V 3 bases and J 5 bases; bases outside gene matches: 6.

J is TRBJ2-5 and V is TRBV3-1, with 7 positions matching TRBD1. This CDR3 has 15 amino acids. J lost 5 bases, V lost 4 bases, and 10 bases had no gene match. The germline gives CDR1 LGHDT, CDR2 YNNKEL (reference sequence). This CDR3 reads CASSPSEGAGETQYF. The CDR3 nucleotides are TGTGCCAGCAGCCCCTCAGAGGGGGCCGGGGAGACCCAGTACTTC.

This clonotype has a count of ten or more. V gene TRBV29-1 combines with J gene TRBJ1-2; possibly TRBD1 for D (5 bases). Trimming shortened V by 0 bases and J by 5 bases, and 10 bases separated the two germline ends. The CDR3 sequence is 13 residues long. Germline V gives CDR1 SQVTM, CDR2 ANQGSEA. CDR3: CSVEDPSGYGYTF. The CDR3 DNA reads as TGCAGCGTTGAAGACCCTTCAGGGTATGGCTACACCTTC.

The chain links TRBV19 to TRBJ2-7; D might be TRBD1 or TRBD2, each matching 5 bases. Germline V gives CDR1 LNHDA, CDR2 SQIVND (reference sequence). The V and J ends lost 3 bases and 2 bases respectively, with 11 bases between them. The CDR3 has 14 amino acids. CDR3 nucleotide sequence: TGTGCCAGTAGTATCTCCGGGACGGCCTACGAGCAGTACTTC. Amino acid sequence: CASSISGTAYEQYF.

This clonotype was counted a few times. The chain is built from TRBV2 and TRBJ2-3; no firm D call. This CDR3 has 14 amino acids. V was pared by 6 bases and J by 0 bases, with 10 bases between. Germline V gives CDR1 SNHLY, CDR2 FYNNEI. The CDR3 protein is CASRKSSSTDTQYF. CDR3 DNA sequence: TGTGCCAGCAGGAAAAGCTCAAGCACAGATACGCAGTATTTT.

This clonotype came up many times. CDR3 sequence reads: CASSIVLDRFPPTQHF. The CDR3 DNA is TGTGCCAGTAGTATAGTCCTCGACAGGTTCCCCCCGACCCAGCATTTT. The chain recombines TRBV19 with TRBJ1-5, with a tentative D call TRBD1 (6 bases). The germline V gene encodes CDR1 LNHDA and CDR2 SQIVND (reference sequence). Trimming shortened V by 1 base and J by 11 bases, and 21 bases separated the two germline ends. The CDR3 sequence is 16 residues long.

The chain uses TRBV11-2 and TRBJ2-2, with unresolved D. Germline-derived CDR1 and CDR2 are SGHAT and FQNNGV. V lost 0 bases and J lost 4, with 12 bases in between. CDR3 size: 16 residues. Here the CDR3 DNA reads TGTGCCAGCAGCTTAGAGGCCAGAAGGTCCACCGGGGAGCTGTTTTTT. Translating it yields CASSLEARRSTGELFF.

CDR3 residues: CSARGVYSTDTQYF. DNA for the CDR3: TGCAGTGCTAGAGGGGTTTATAGCACAGATACGCAGTATTTT. The chain uses TRBV20-1 and TRBJ2-3; D gene ambiguous. Germline values: CDR1 DFQATT, CDR2 SNEGSKA (reference sequence). The CDR3 sequence is 14 residues long. Trimming removed 1 base from V and 0 bases from J, with 8 bases in between.

At least ten counts were recorded for this clonotype. The chain combines TRBV11-2 with TRBJ2-1; D unclear. CDR1 is SGHAT and CDR2 is FQNNGV in the germline V gene. CDR3 length: 14 amino acids. V was clipped by 1 base and J by 7 bases, with 11 bases between them. CDR3 nucleotide sequence: TGTGCCAGCAGCTTAGTCCTAGTAGGGAATGAGCAGTTCTTC. It is translated as CASSLVLVGNEQFF.

About this clonotype: A much larger clone is a single base away; this may be a read error. Without the conserved terminal phenylalanine or tryptophan, this CDR3 likely stems from a read error. The chain couples TRBV4-3 to TRBJ2-4, with D possibly matching TRBD1 (5 bases). Trimming left V 3 bases short and J 0 bases short, with 12 bases between. Germline V gives CDR1 LGHNA, CDR2 YSLEER. The CDR3 totals 16 residues. Here the CDR3 reads CASSQRFREAKNIQYY. The CDR3 region has the DNA TGCGCCAGCAGCCAGAGGTTCAGGGAAGCCAAAAACATTCAGTACTAC.

This clonotype was observed many times. This rearrangement joins TRBV7-9 to TRBJ1-2; D gene ambiguous. This CDR3 has 14 residues. Germline CDR1 and CDR2: SEHNR and FQNEAQ (reference sequence). V was trimmed by 4 bases and J by 4 bases, leaving 13 bases between them. The CDR3 here is CASSSPVLGYGYTF. CDR3 bases: TGTGCCAGCAGCTCTCCGGTGCTCGGCTATGGCTACACCTTC.

This clonotype was found many times. This chain connects TRBV20-1 to TRBJ1-1; 9 nucleotides align to TRBD1. The junction had 7 bases not matched to a gene; V was cut back by 6 bases and J by 2 bases. The CDR3 has 14 amino acids. Germline CDR1 is DFQATT and CDR2 is SNEGSKA (reference sequence). For the CDR3, the DNA is TGCAGTGCCCAGAGGGACAGGGTAAACACTGAAGCTTTCTTT. Its translation: CSAQRDRVNTEAFF.

This clonotype was seen more than once but under ten times. The chain joins TRBV7-2 to TRBJ2-2; D not resolved. The CDR3 spans 14 residues. V lost 7 bases and J 0 bases, leaving 9 bases between the germline ends. CDR1 is SGHTA, CDR2 FQGNSA, per germline. This chain's CDR3 is CASTSRTNTGELFF. In DNA form, the CDR3 reads TGTGCCAGCACCAGTAGAACGAACACCGGGGAGCTGTTTTTT.

This clonotype was recorded at least ten times. This rearrangement joins TRBV29-1 to TRBJ2-7; possible D gene TRBD2, 5 bases. With 4 bases removed from V and 3 bases from J, the gap between germline ends came to 10 bases. There are 12 residues in the CDR3. From germline, CDR1 is SQVTM and CDR2 ANQGSEA. Here the CDR3 reads CSVGGRYYEQYF. The CDR3 nucleotides read TGCAGCGTTGGAGGGCGGTACTACGAGCAGTACTTC.

Note on this clonotype: This clone may be a read error of a much larger clone one base away. The gene calls are TRBV7-6 and TRBJ1-6; D is uncertain. Germline V CDR1 and CDR2: SGHVS, FNYEAQ. This CDR3 comprises 13 residues. CDR3 residues: CASSSDYISPLHF. DNA for the CDR3: TGTGCCAGCAGCTCGGATTATATTTCACCCCTCCACTTT.

The chain uses TRBV30 and TRBJ1-4; D is unclear. The CDR3 length is 9 residues. Germline V gene sequence: CDR1 GTSNPN, CDR2 SVGIG (reference sequence). This CDR3 reads CGGNEKLFF. The CDR3 bases are TGTGGCGGGAATGAAAAACTGTTTTTT.

This clonotype was observed at least ten times. The chain joins TRBV7-9 to TRBJ1-1, with TRBD1 identical over 8 bases. V shed 4 bases and J 0 bases; nucleotides not matched to a gene: 4. Per the germline V gene, CDR1 is SEHNR and CDR2 is FQNEAQ (reference sequence). The CDR3 sequence is 15 residues long. CDR3 nucleotide sequence: TGTGCCAGCAGCTACGGGACAGGCCTGAACACTGAAGCTTTCTTT. Protein product: CASSYGTGLNTEAFF.

This clonotype was detected once. It may be a read error: a sequence one base away is much more abundant. This rearrangement joins TRBV9 to TRBJ2-6; D remains unclear. The CDR3 sequence is 13 residues long. In germline, CDR1 is SGDLS, CDR2 YYNGEE. The DNA of the CDR3 is TGTGCCAACAGCGTAGATGGGGCCAACGTCCTGACTTTC. Translating gives CANSVDGANVLTF.

This rearrangement joins TRBV15 to TRBJ2-2, with a possible D match to TRBD2 (6 bases). V was pared by 5 bases and J by 3 bases, with 13 bases between. The germline V gene encodes CDR1 LNHNV and CDR2 YYDKDF (reference sequence). This CDR3 comprises 15 residues. The chain's CDR3 is CATSFQSGHTGELFF. DNA for the CDR3: TGTGCCACCAGCTTCCAGAGCGGGCACACCGGGGAGCTGTTTTTT.

This clonotype was seen more than once but under ten times. The rearrangement uses TRBV4-3 and TRBJ2-1, with a tentative D call TRBD2 (5 bases). This CDR3 comprises 14 residues. The V and J ends lost 0 bases and 9 bases respectively, with 12 bases between them. Germline V lookup: CDR1 LGHNA, CDR2 YSLEER. CDR3 DNA sequence: TGCGCCAGCAGCCAAGAGAGGGAATTTTCTGAGCAGTTCTTC. Amino acid sequence: CASSQEREFSEQFF.

This clonotype was picked up many times. The V call is TRBV6-5, the J call TRBJ2-7, with 7 bases fitting TRBD1. V shed 6 bases and J 2 bases; nucleotides not matched to a gene: 4. Germline lookup yields CDR1 MNHEY and CDR2 SVGAGI. The CDR3 spans 13 residues. CDR3 in DNA: TGTGCCAGCAGCGGGGACAGAGCCTACGAGCAGTACTTC. This codes for CASSGDRAYEQYF.

This clonotype was seen ten or more times. The chain joins TRBV10-3 to TRBJ1-2; TRBD1 aligns across 8 bases. V was clipped by 5 bases and J by 8 bases; unmatched bases: 10. Germline V gives CDR1 ENHRY, CDR2 SYGVKD. The length of the CDR3 is 14 residues. The CDR3, as DNA: TGTGCCATCAGTCTGGGACAGGATTCCATGGGCTACACCTTC. Translating gives CAISLGQDSMGYTF.

J is TRBJ2-1 and V is TRBV7-2; D gene uncertain. Germline assignment: CDR1 SGHTA and CDR2 FQGNSA. The V end was cut by 1 base, the J end by 7 bases, with 5 bases between. The CDR3 sequence is 12 residues long. The CDR3 nucleotides are TGTGCCAGCAGCTTAGTAAGGAATGAGCAGTTCTTC. It specifies CASSLVRNEQFF.

The V gene is TRBV5-6, the J gene TRBJ2-7; the D call may be TRBD1 or TRBD2 (5 bases each). The germline V and J ends were trimmed by 0 bases and 7 bases, with 20 bases remaining between them. Germline CDR1 and CDR2: SGHDT and YYEEEE. The CDR3 runs 16 residues. For the CDR3, the DNA is TGTGCCAGCAGCTTGGTCAACAGACGGGGCTTACGGGAGCAGTACTTC. It is translated as CASSLVNRRGLREQYF.

The table lists this clonotype with a few counts. The chain joins TRBV4-1 to TRBJ2-5; D is undetermined. CDR1 and CDR2 (germline): MGHRA, YSYEKL. Trimming stripped 0 bases from V and 1 base from J, with 18 bases between. The CDR3 runs to 18 residues. The chain's CDR3 is CASSQEMDITNRQETQYF. In nucleotides, the CDR3 is TGCGCCAGCAGCCAAGAAATGGATATAACAAATCGCCAAGAGACCCAGTACTTC.

The chain joins TRBV6-2 or TRBV6-3 to TRBJ2-3, with 8 bases identical to TRBD1. This CDR3 is built from 13 residues. The trim removed 7 bases at V and 3 bases at J, leaving 3 bases unmatched. The germline V gene encodes CDR1 MNHEY and CDR2 SVGEGT. CDR3 region: CASNDRGTDTQYF. In DNA, the CDR3 is TGTGCCAGCAACGACAGGGGAACAGATACGCAGTATTTT.

This clonotype showed up just a few times. This chain connects TRBV24-1 to TRBJ2-1, with a tentative D call TRBD1 (6 bases). V was trimmed by 3 bases and J by 8 bases, leaving 22 bases between them. The CDR3 contains 17 residues. Looked up from germline, CDR1 is KGHDR and CDR2 is SFDVKD. The CDR3 region is CATSDPLRLQGKHEQFF. For the CDR3, the DNA is TGTGCCACCAGTGATCCGCTCCGTTTACAGGGAAAGCATGAGCAGTTCTTC.